This T cell receptor beta chain was sequenced during a study of T-cell memory formation after mild COVID-19. The wider study: TCR clusters were largely donor specific. Notes on the study in general: Proof of SARS-CoV-2 specificity was absent for the second-wave clones that crested on day 37.

CDR1 DFQATT and CDR2 SNEGSKA come from the germline V gene (reference sequence). The ends lost 3 bases at V and 6 bases at J; junction bases unmatched: 10. This CDR3 has 15 residues. This clonotype has just a few counts. The antigen remains unidentified. TCRdb re-analysed the 5' RACE reads in MiXCR, keeping a single row per CDR3 protein. The data show 190,000 or so distinct CDR3 sequences, 8% to 11% seen once. The source is a man aged 18 to 29 who had mild COVID-19 (a few samples of this study predate the infection). Cell type and time point are not known. The chain joins TRBV20-1 to TRBJ2-4; 8 positions agree with TRBD1. Sequencing was done on a sample of PBMCs or a T cell subset sorted from them (not recorded which). The CDR3 region is CSASWQGAFRNIQYF. As DNA, the CDR3 is TGCAGTGCTAGTTGGCAGGGGGCTTTCAGAAACATTCAGTACTTC.